The rows below give T cell receptor beta chains drawn from one sample of a study of cytomegalovirus exposure and HLA in healthy donors. Using immunoSEQ multiplex PCR, the repertoire was profiled, and TCRdb retains in-frame clones only, with some absent. This table holds 65,000 to 90,000 clones, roughly 90% found once. Sequenced: PBMCs. Receptors originate from a woman in her late teens or twenties in good health and CMV-seropositive. Both conserved end residues are part of each CDR3. D genes are given only for firm matches. A clone size is listed for some rows: how often the clone was seen (once, few, many), or a class if it is expanded.

TRBJ2-4	.	TRBV6-1	.	TGTGCCAGCAGTGAAGCGACATCCATTAAGGACATTCAGTACTTC	CASSEATSIKDIQYF
TRBJ2-4	.	TRBV7-9	.	TGTGCCAGCAGCTTAGAGGCGACTATCAAAAACATTCAGTACTTC	CASSLEATIKNIQYF
TRBJ2-1	TRBD2	TRBV7-8	.	TGTGCCAGCAGCTTAGCGAGGCGGGGAGGGAGGGATGAGCAGTTCTTC	CASSLARRGGRDEQFF
TRBJ2-1	TRBD2	TRBV5-4	.	TGTGCCAGCAGCTTGTTTAGCGGGGGGGCCAGGATGAATGAGCAGTTCTTC	CASSLFSGGARMNEQFF
TRBJ2-7	.	TRBV7-9	.	TGTGCCAGCAGCCCCCTCTCACAGGGCACCTACGAGCAGTACTTC	CASSPLSQGTYEQYF
TRBJ2-7	.	TRBV2	few	TGTGCCAGCAGTGTTACGGCCTACGAGCAGTACTTC	CASSVTAYEQYF
TRBJ1-6	.	TRBV4-1	.	TGCGCCAGCAGCCTAGACTTCGACAGGACCTATTCACCCCTCCACTTT	CASSLDFDRTYSPLHF
TRBJ1-2	.	TRBV4-2	.	TGTGCCAGCAGCCAAGACTTGACAGGCGTCTCTTTC	CASSQDLTGVSF
TRBJ2-1	TRBD2	TRBV5-1	.	TGCGCCAGCAGCTTGAGACCCAGCGGGGGGGCCAATGAGCAGTTCTTC	CASSLRPSGGANEQFF
TRBJ2-5	TRBD2	TRBV7-6	few	TGTGCCAGCAGCCCGGGACTAGTTCAGTACTTC	CASSPGLVQYF
TRBJ2-2	TRBD1	TRBV6-6	.	TGTGCCAGCAGTTACGACAGGGGAGGCGGGGAGCTGTTTTTT	CASSYDRGGGELFF
TRBJ1-1	TRBD1	TRBV18	.	TGTGCCAGCTCACCATCTGGGACAGCGGATGAAGCTTTCTTT	CASSPSGTADEAFF
TRBJ1-2	.	TRBV6-4	.	TGTGCCAGCAGTGACTCGGTAGGCGGTGGCTATGGCTACACCTTC	CASSDSVGGGYGYTF
TRBJ1-3	TRBD1	TRBV28	once	TGTGCCAGCAGTCCTTACTTCCGGGACAGGGTTTCAATATCTGGAAACACCATATATTTT	CASSPYFRDRVSISGNTIYF
TRBJ2-7	TRBD2	TRBV6-5	.	TGTGCCAGCAGTTACTTTGGGGGGGGGACCTACGAGCAGTACTTC	CASSYFGGGTYEQYF
TRBJ2-1	.	TRBV28	.	TGTGCCAGCAGTTTCCTAAGCGGTGAGCAGTTCTTC	CASSFLSGEQFF
TRBJ1-1	.	TRBV7-8	.	TGTGCCAGCAGCTCAGAGGTGAACACTGAAGCTTTCTTT	CASSSEVNTEAFF
TRBJ2-1	TRBD2	TRBV27	.	TGTGCCAGCAGTTTAAGAGCGGGAGAAGCCCGCGAGCAGTTCTTC	CASSLRAGEAREQFF
TRBJ1-1	.	TRBV7-2	few	TGTGCCAGCAGCATCGGAGGGTATAGAGGAGCTTTCTTT	CASSIGGYRGAFF
TRBJ1-3	TRBD1	TRBV7-9	once	TGTGCCAGCAGCCGCTCCGGGACAGGGCTTGGAAACACCATATATTTT	CASSRSGTGLGNTIYF
TRBJ2-4	TRBD2	TRBV27	.	TGTGCCAGCAGTTTGACGACTAGCGTCAAAAACATTCAGTACTTC	CASSLTTSVKNIQYF
TRBJ2-4	.	TRBV19	.	TGTGCCAGTAGTATCACCTCGAGGGTGGAAAACATTCAGTACTTC	CASSITSRVENIQYF
TRBJ1-4	.	TRBV19	.	TGTGCCAGTAGTATAGATCTCTGGGGGGTCGGTGAAAAACTGTTTTTT	CASSIDLWGVGEKLFF
TRBJ1-2	.	TRBV7-9	.	TGTGCCAGCAGCGCATGGACCCGAGCGGCTAACTATGGCTACACCTTC	CASSAWTRAANYGYTF
TRBJ2-3	.	TRBV5-1	.	TGCGCCAGCAGCGACCCGGGGGAGGCAGATACGCAGTATTTT	CASSDPGEADTQYF
TRBJ1-2	.	TRBV6-5	.	TGTGCCAGCAGTTTGGGCCTGGGAGGCTATGGCTACACCTTC	CASSLGLGGYGYTF